This T cell receptor (beta chain) was sequenced during a study of tumor and adjacent non-tumor tissue in lung cancer. Across the study: Patients comprised roughly 12 adenocarcinoma, a couple of squamous cell carcinoma and 1 small cell lung cancer.

Germline lookup yields CDR1 SGHAT and CDR2 FQNNGV. CDR3 length: 16 residues. V dropped 2 bases and J dropped 5; count of bases not matched to a gene: 8. Study results and limitations: Normal lung showed higher cumulative top 100 clone frequency than tumor.

The library came from three nested PCR rounds adapted from ARM-PCR protocols. TCRdb independently ran MiXCR on the multiplex PCR reads; one entry per CDR3 protein. The table shows approximately 79,000 distinct CDR3 sequences, with approximately 82% occurring only once. No cell sorting was done before RNA was extracted from the tissue. More than 3 cm separated this lung sample from the edge of the tumor. Between August and November 2014, newly diagnosed, chemotherapy-naive lung cancer patients underwent thoracic surgery in China. Concerning this clonotype: Antigen specificity is unknown.

This TCR was recovered from a man between 65 and 85 years old with non-small cell lung cancer. J is TRBJ2-3 and V is TRBV11-2, with 9 bases lining up with TRBD2. The sequencing input was distant non-tumor lung tissue. The DNA of the CDR3 is TGTGCCAGCAGCTTAATGGCGGGGGGGCCTATAGATACGCAGTATTTT. Residues: CASSLMAGGPIDTQYF. Supplemented by reference TRBV11-2 and TRBJ2-3, the full variable domain reads EAGVAQSPRYKIIEKRQSVAFWCNPISGHATLYWYQQILGQGPKLLIQFQNNGVVDDSQLPKDRFSAERLKGVDSTLKIQPAKLEDSAVYLCASSLMAGGPIDTQYFGPGTRLTVL.